This passage covers 11 T cell receptor beta chains from one sample sequenced in a study of OX40 agonist ivuxolimab in advanced cancers. Profiling relied on immunoSEQ multiplex PCR, and the TCRdb table lists in-frame clones only, not all of them. The profile covers roughly 45,000 clones, with more than 75% appearing a single time and over 14% taken by the ten largest. The input for sequencing was CD4+ or CD8+ T cells sorted from blood, taken in a trial of the OX40 agonist ivuxolimab. Receptor source: an adult with an advanced solid tumor such as melanoma, head and neck, liver or kidney cancer.

The V gene is TRBV30, the J gene TRBJ2-7; TRBD1 might be the D (5 bases). Trimming took 0 bases from V and 9 from J, leaving 15 bases between them. Germline values: CDR1 GTSNPN, CDR2 SVGIG (reference sequence). The CDR3 is 13 amino acids. CDR3 DNA: TGTGCCTGGAGTGTACCTTCAGGGCGCGCGCAGTACTTC. Translating it yields CAWSVPSGRAQYF.

This clone was observed a few times. CDR3 sequence reads: CASSYRETGLETQYF. In DNA, the CDR3 is TGTGCCAGCAGTTACAGAGAAACAGGGTTAGAGACCCAGTACTTC. This chain connects TRBV6-6 to TRBJ2-5, with D maybe TRBD1 (6 bases). Deletions cut 2 bases from V and 4 bases from J, with 14 bases between. From germline, CDR1 is MNHNY and CDR2 SVGAGI (reference sequence). The CDR3 has 15 amino acids.

V is TRBV28 and J is TRBJ2-7; TRBD2 matches at 7 bases. The germline gives CDR1 MDHEN, CDR2 SYDVKM. Trimming removed 6 bases from V and 0 bases from J; junction bases left unmatched: 11. There are 16 residues in the CDR3. Here the CDR3 reads CASSRPGGEGSYEQYF. The CDR3 DNA reads TGTGCCAGCAGCCGACCGGGGGGAGAGGGCTCCTACGAGCAGTACTTC.

The rearrangement joins TRBV6-1 to TRBJ2-2; TRBD2 matches 8 bases. Germline V gene lookup returns CDR1 MNHNS and CDR2 SASEGT. With V trimmed by 11 bases and J by 6 bases, 5 bases remained unmatched. This CDR3 region has 12 residues. In DNA, the CDR3 is TGTGCCTCCCCGGGAGGGGCCGGGGAGCTGTTTTTT. Its translation is CASPGGAGELFF.

Written as DNA, the CDR3 is TGTGCCAGCAGTGACTATAACTCAGGGGTCGAGCAGTACTTC. As protein: CASSDYNSGVEQYF. V gene TRBV2 combines with J gene TRBJ2-7, with D possibly TRBD1 on 6 matching bases. The CDR3 has 14 residues. Germline lookup yields CDR1 SNHLY and CDR2 FYNNEI. The V and J ends lost 3 bases and 6 bases respectively, with 15 bases between them.

This clone was picked up one time. This chain joins TRBV7-2 and TRBJ2-3, with 9 positions matching TRBD2. Per germline, CDR1 SGHTA and CDR2 FQGNSA. The CDR3 runs 16 residues. With V trimmed by 5 bases and J by 5 bases, 11 bases remained unmatched. CDR3 bases: TGTGCCAGCAGCCCCACATGGGGCGGGGGGGAAGATACGCAGTATTTT. Translated: CASSPTWGGGEDTQYF. Based on the CDR3 plus reference TRBV7-2 and TRBJ2-3, the full variable domain is GAGVSQSPSNKVTEKGKDVELRCDPISGHTALYWYRQSLGQGLEFLIYFQGNSAPDKSGLPSDRFSAERTGGSVSTLTIQRTQQEDSAVYLCASSPTWGGGEDTQYFGPGTRLTVL.

As concerns this clone: Other DNA sequences from this sample encode an identical CDR3 as well. The genes are TRBV28 and TRBJ2-7; no definite D call. The CDR3 sequence is 11 residues long. The ends were cut back, 5 bases at V and 5 bases at J, with 7 bases in the middle. Germline V CDR1 and CDR2: MDHEN, SYDVKM. CDR3 protein: CASSLVNEQYF. The CDR3 region has the DNA TGTGCCAGCAGTCTCGTCAACGAGCAGTACTTC.

The rearrangement uses TRBV11-1 and TRBJ2-3; 7 bases line up with TRBD2. Trimming cost V 5 bases and J 1 base; bases outside gene matches: 6. Germline V gene sequence: CDR1 SGHAT, CDR2 FQDESV (reference sequence). The CDR3 is 15 amino acids. This chain's CDR3 is CASSPMTSRTDTQYF. CDR3 nucleotides: TGTGCCAGCAGCCCCATGACTAGCCGCACAGATACGCAGTATTTT. Full variable domain (remainder filled in from reference TRBV11-1 and TRBJ2-3): EAEVAQSPRYKITEKSQAVAFWCDPISGHATLYWYRQILGQGPELLVQFQDESVVDDSQLPKDRFSAERLKGVDSTLKIQPAELGDSAMYLCASSPMTSRTDTQYFGPGTRLTVL.

The genes are TRBV27 and TRBJ2-1; TRBD1 might be the D (6 bases). The CDR3 contains 14 residues. Trimming cost V 3 bases and J 3 bases, with 9 bases left between them. Germline values: CDR1 MNHEY, CDR2 SMNVEV (reference sequence). Here the CDR3 reads CASSFGGHYNEQFF. The DNA of the CDR3 is TGTGCCAGCAGTTTTGGGGGCCACTACAATGAGCAGTTCTTC.

This chain uses TRBV7-9 with TRBJ2-3; D is undetermined. In germline, CDR1 is SEHNR, CDR2 FQNEAQ (reference sequence). The CDR3 length is 16 residues. V dropped 1 base and J dropped 2 bases, with 13 bases sitting between them. CDR3 region: CASSLVLGDLTDTQYF. The CDR3, as DNA: TGTGCCAGCAGCTTAGTGCTAGGCGATCTCACAGATACGCAGTATTTT.

This clone showed up just once. The genes are TRBV27 and TRBJ2-4; D is tentatively TRBD1 or TRBD2 (5 bases each). This CDR3 comprises 16 residues. Trimming shortened V by 0 bases and J by 0 bases, and 9 bases separated the two germline ends. Germline CDR1 and CDR2: MNHEY and SMNVEV (reference sequence). CDR3 residues: CASSLSPGLAKNIQYF. The CDR3 coding sequence is TGTGCCAGCAGTTTATCCCCGGGGCTAGCCAAAAACATTCAGTACTTC.